This T cell receptor beta chain was profiled in a study of T cell changes during pregnancy in multiple sclerosis. Measured with immunoSEQ multiplex PCR; TCRdb has only the in-frame clones, and not every one. The sample gives 50,000 to 65,000 clones, around 96% of which show up once; under 2.5% is in the top ten. The V gene lost 0 bases and the J gene lost 0 bases, with 17 bases spanning the gap. Germline V gene data show CDR1 as SGHDT and CDR2 as YYEEEE. The CDR3 runs 18 residues. The chain is built from TRBV5-6 and TRBJ2-3; TRBD2 is a possible D gene (7 bases). The sample consisted of CD8+ T cells from peripheral blood mononuclear cells, taken after pregnancy. The clonotype was recovered from a female donor with multiple sclerosis, enrolled in a pregnancy study. In DNA, the CDR3 is TGTGCCAGCAGCTTGGGAGAGGGGGGGCCCACTAGCACAGATACGCAGTATTTT. Translated, it gives CASSLGEGGPTSTDTQYF.